The text below deals with one TCR beta chain. It lacks a known antigen. Per-base quality was not reported, and no clone a single base away is much larger than it. V loses 1 base at its end and J loses 5 bases; junction bases beyond the gene matches: 3. CDR1 is given as MNHEY and CDR2 as SVGAGI, both from the germline V gene. The CDR3, cysteine through phenylalanine, is 15 amino acids long. Only the CDR3 DNA is retained, 45 bases long and in frame from the first base. Library creation used the immunoSEQ multiplex PCR assay. The multiplex PCR relied on a mix of 60 forward primers for TCR Vbeta segments and 13 reverse primers for TCR Jbeta segments. The CDR3 region of rearranged TCR beta genes was amplified from genomic DNA by a multiplex PCR assay. Amplified TCR beta libraries were sequenced as 87-base-pair reads on the Illumina HiSeq System. The authors processed their data as follows. A later analysis counted some 74 million unique TCR beta chains across the 666 repertoires, and around 9.9 million of these chains were shared by at least two donors. A nearest-neighbor algorithm error-corrected the raw reads and collapsed the reads into unique sequences, merging closely related sequences to remove PCR and sequencing errors. Alignment of CDR3 sequences to IMGT reference sequences was used to assign V, D and J gene segments. Each retained sequence needed at least a six-nucleotide match to both a V gene segment and a J gene segment. A rearrangement was called productive if the CDR3 had no stop codons and remained in frame with V and J, and every other rearrangement was called non-productive. Following IMGT convention, CDR3 was defined as the stretch from the second conserved V-encoded cysteine to the conserved J-encoded phenylalanine. Sequences without an unambiguous match to a single V gene segment were excluded from the earlier analysis of approximately 600 of the donors. An earlier analysis of 500 to 600 of the donors classified V segments as functional when productive rearrangements were above 56.7% and as segregating when the standard deviation between donors was above 5%. A statistical classification framework was developed to diagnose cytomegalovirus status using the catalog of TCR beta chain sequences. V and J gene assignment, in a later analysis, came from comparing TCR nucleotide sequences with IMGT/GENE-DB human TR gene sequences. Using the TCRdist pipeline, a later analysis assigned CDR3 sequences along with most-parsimonious VDJ recombination scenarios. A later analysis defined each TCR beta chain by its CDR3 amino acid sequence plus V-gene family, and excluded reads lacking a unique V-gene family. As a way to deal with suspected cross-contamination and a sequencing artifact, a later analysis dropped more than 500 nucleotide sequences that were highly shared and had low generation probability. In a later analysis, a clonal expansion index for each public chain was calculated from normalized within-repertoire ranks of inferred template counts. In a later analysis, generation probabilities were computed using a VDJ recombination model fitted to out-of-frame rearrangements, and the results were checked against IGoR. In a later analysis, hypergeometric tests were used to score TCR-TCR, TCR-HLA and TCR-CMV co-occurrence, with a repertoire-size bias correction applied to TCR pairs. False discovery rates were estimated in a later analysis by permuting HLA or CMV assignments 20 times. In a later analysis, co-occurring TCRs were grouped with DBSCAN, and TCRdist sequence similarity was added when clustering was performed within HLA-allele-positive subsets. For co-occurrence clustering, repertoires with fewer than 30,000 or more than 120,000 public chains were excluded, along with a handful of repertoires with anomalous nucleotide sharing. Here the immuneACCESS table is served through TCRdb, limited to in-frame sequences with V and J called. Missing clones are a known gap in these copies; in checked studies unresolved V genes cover under half, and the rest lacks a known reason. That table gives V, J and clone size, and the DNA gave D and trimming. This sample has approximately 190,000 clones in its table, and 70% to 80% of those were observed once. The leading ten clones occupy roughly 2.1% of the sample.

The sample belongs to a study of cytomegalovirus exposure and HLA in healthy donors (dated by TCRdb to about 2017). At the level of the whole study: In an earlier analysis of fewer than 750 of the donors, around 290 Gb of sequence data and 120 million or so unique TCR beta sequences from 150 million to 200 million T cells were reported. Roughly 300 gigabases of sequencing data and roughly 81 million unique TCR sequences made up an early release that covered some 640 HLA-typed donors. Of the approximately 400 genotyped donors, roughly 80% were placed in the genetic ancestry cluster associated with self-reported Caucasian donors. The aim of the study was to test whether cataloging public T cell receptors could identify signatures of past pathogen exposure. The study used immunosequencing to profile the T cell repertoires of 670 or so subjects and linked those repertoires to cytomegalovirus serostatus. Along with the approximately 620-subject first cohort, a separate validation cohort of 120 different subjects was used. High-throughput TCR immunosequencing, statistical association of individual TCRs with disease status, and machine learning were combined to predict cytomegalovirus infection status. In a later analysis, previously published TCR beta repertoires from 666 donors were re-analyzed and high-resolution HLA genotyping was added so that TCR occurrence patterns could be studied. In the later analysis, no new phenotypic data were used to find candidate immune exposures; instead, reliance was placed on TCR beta sequences and their occurrence across donors. An earlier analysis of 450 to 750 of the donors used high-throughput TCR beta sequencing to judge whether each TCR beta V gene segment behaved as functional or pseudogenic. Alongside the repertoire data, information on donor age, sex, ethnicity and CMV serostatus was compiled. A later genetic analysis used genome-wide SNP genotypes for about 60% of the roughly 700 donors, treating that subset as a discovery cohort. Every discovery cohort repertoire had been produced on one sequencing platform. Class I and class II HLA loci were covered by the typing at four-digit resolution. The number of donors typed differed by locus, with about 629-630 for A, B, C, DRB1 and DQB1, around 500 for DQA1, under 610 for DPA1, and 472 for DPB1. Several DR-DQ haplotypes were handled as single units for association and clustering, since linkage in the cohort was strong. On average, over 200,000 unique TCR beta nucleotide sequences were sequenced per donor among a few hundred genotyped donors of the cohort, with 15% to 20% of those sequences being non-productive.

The cohort was made up of 666 healthy bone marrow donors. Cohort members were all nominally healthy when sampled, although unrecorded immune exposures were likely present. The donor tested CMV seropositive and was one of the 289 seropositive cohort members. Each donor provided a peripheral blood sample, and peripheral blood mononuclear cells were used for TCR beta sequencing. Genomic DNA extraction from the blood cell samples was performed with the Qiagen DNeasy Blood Extraction Kit. The paper as a whole reports these results and caveats: Across donors, most TCR sequences were observed very rarely, whereas some public TCRs were present in many individuals. HLA typing was unavailable for some donors at each locus, so association tests used only the typed subset. According to a later analysis, most CMV-associated TCR beta chains appeared to be HLA-restricted, and the HLA associations seemed to be driven largely by CMV exposure. Assigning TCR associations to individual alleles was difficult when HLA alleles, especially DR and DQ, strongly co-occurred. Approximately 16 rarely observed V segments, including chromosome 9 orphons, were excluded from the earlier analysis of about 500 of the donors because counts were too low. CMV serostatus was the only immune exposure information available for the cohort. Compared with equally common non-associated chains, HLA-associated TCR beta chains in a later analysis were more clonally expanded and had lower generation probabilities. According to a later genetic analysis, donors in an Asian-associated ancestry cluster had fewer N-insertions in productive TCRs than the approximately 670-donor mean. Some IMGT-functional V segments, including TRBV6-2 and TRBV6-3, could not be told apart with the 87-base-pair reads, so those segments were excluded. A later genetic analysis associated a missense DCLRE1C variant with V-gene and J-gene trimming of TCR beta chains, and an independent cohort replicated the association. The cohort was sequenced for TCR beta chains only, and without alpha or paired-chain data the features that could be detected were limited. Several of the top co-occurrence clusters appeared to be linked to parvovirus B19, influenza, CMV and Epstein-Barr virus, according to a later analysis. A further reported finding was that TCR beta sequences accurately predicted the HLA-A and HLA-B alleles for most subjects in the first cohort. A cluster of highly shared sequence variants was judged likely to be a technical artifact of the sequencing pipeline. Correlated functional status among segregating V segments might be attributable to linkage disequilibrium, but an unknown experimental factor could not be ruled out. The classifier was reported to diagnose cytomegalovirus status with high specificity and sensitivity in both the original and validation cohorts. In the study, approximately 160 TCR beta chains were listed as associated with cytomegalovirus. Presence/absence analyses assumed roughly uniform sequencing depth across donors, an assumption that may not hold. Three of the identified cytomegalovirus-associated TCR beta chains were confirmed in vitro to be specific for cytomegalovirus antigens. At a false discovery rate of 0.05, a later analysis linked fewer than 20,000 TCR beta sequences to specific HLA alleles. In an earlier analysis of some 540 of the donors, most TCR beta V segments appeared in productive rearrangements about 87% or about 30% of the time, broadly matching IMGT annotations. It was suggested by the authors that the approach could potentially be generalized to other disease states and immunological phenotypes. In a later analysis, the rate of TCR association differed among HLA loci, with DRB1 alleles having the most associated TCRs and HLA-C alleles having the fewest.

The origin of this receptor is a woman aged 25-40 years in good health and CMV-seropositive. The sequenced sample consisted of PBMCs. Recombination linked TRBV6-5 to TRBJ2-4, with 9 bases in between that match TRBD2. The CDR3: CASSYYGGGENIQYF. The nucleotide sequence is given as TGTGCCAGCAGTTACTATGGCGGGGGGGAAAACATTCAGTACTTC.